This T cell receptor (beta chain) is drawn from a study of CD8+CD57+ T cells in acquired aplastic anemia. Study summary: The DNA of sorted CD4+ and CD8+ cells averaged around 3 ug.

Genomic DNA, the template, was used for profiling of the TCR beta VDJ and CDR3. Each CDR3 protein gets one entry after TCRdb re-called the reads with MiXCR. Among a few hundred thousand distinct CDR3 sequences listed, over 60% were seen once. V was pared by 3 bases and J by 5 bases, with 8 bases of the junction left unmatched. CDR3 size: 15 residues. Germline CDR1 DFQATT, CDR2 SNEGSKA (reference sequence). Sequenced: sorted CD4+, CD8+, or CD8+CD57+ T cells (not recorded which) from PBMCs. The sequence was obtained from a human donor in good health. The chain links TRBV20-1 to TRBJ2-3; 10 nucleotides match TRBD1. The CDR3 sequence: CSASRQGAGGDTQYF. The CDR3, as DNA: TGCAGTGCTAGTAGACAGGGGGCAGGGGGAGATACGCAGTATTTT.